Presented here are 19 T cell receptor beta chains from one specimen sequenced in a study of blood T cell repertoires in COVID-19. Clones were sequenced by immunoSEQ multiplex PCR, and TCRdb holds only the in-frame ones, with some missing. The table records approximately 130,000 clones, about 80% of them present only once. Material: peripheral blood. Source of these receptors: a human donor in a cohort sampled during active COVID-19.

The chain carries TRBV3-1 (or the pseudogene TRBV3-2) and TRBJ1-1; D is unclear. From germline, CDR1 is LGHDT and CDR2 YNNKEL (reference sequence). The germline V and J ends were trimmed by 1 base and 3 bases, with 9 bases remaining between them. This CDR3 spans 14 amino acids. CDR3 protein: CASSQAEGDTEAFF. In DNA, the CDR3 is TGTGCCAGCAGCCAAGCGGAGGGAGACACTGAAGCTTTCTTT.

The rearrangement joins TRBV7-9 to TRBJ1-1, with 7 bases aligning to TRBD1. Germline V CDR1 and CDR2: SEHNR, FQNEAQ (reference sequence). Losses at the gene ends were 5 bases for V and 0 bases for J; bases not matched to a gene: 3. The CDR3 sequence is 14 residues long. In nucleotides, the CDR3 is TGTGCCAGCAGCAGACAGGGACTGAACACTGAAGCTTTCTTT. Its translation is CASSRQGLNTEAFF.

J is TRBJ2-1 and V is TRBV7-9; 10 nucleotides line up with TRBD1. This CDR3 contains 16 residues. V was pared by 2 bases and J by 3 bases, with 4 bases of the junction left unmatched. Germline CDR1 reads SEHNR; CDR2 reads FQNEAQ (reference sequence). Here the CDR3 reads CASSLSGQGVYNEQFF. The CDR3 nucleotides are TGTGCCAGCAGCTTATCAGGACAGGGGGTCTACAATGAGCAGTTCTTC.

This rearrangement joins TRBV19 to TRBJ1-2; the D gene is possibly TRBD1 (5 bases). The CDR3 runs 13 residues. In germline, CDR1 is LNHDA, CDR2 SQIVND (reference sequence). V shed 3 bases and J shed 8 bases, with 13 bases lying between them. The CDR3 loop reads CASSIPTVGGYTF. The CDR3 bases are TGTGCCAGTAGTATTCCGACAGTCGGCGGCTACACCTTC.

This clone was picked up a small number of times. The V and J genes are TRBV6-4 and TRBJ2-2, with no clear D. The length of the CDR3 is 15 residues. In germline, CDR1 is MRHNA, CDR2 SNTAGT. Trimming cost V 2 bases and J 1 base, with 8 bases left between them. The CDR3 loop is CASSDGALNTGELFF. CDR3 sequence (DNA): TGTGCCAGCAGTGACGGAGCCTTGAACACCGGGGAGCTGTTTTTT.

The rearrangement uses TRBV4-1 and TRBJ2-3; D not resolved. Germline CDR1 is MGHRA and CDR2 is YSYEKL. This CDR3 is 17 amino acids long. Trimming stripped 1 base from V and 3 bases from J, with 17 bases between. The CDR3 nucleotides read TGCGCCAGCAGCCAAGTGCCTGGCCTGCAAGTTACAGATACGCAGTATTTT. Residues: CASSQVPGLQVTDTQYF.

This chain links TRBV29-1 with TRBJ2-6, with D perhaps matching TRBD2 (5 bases). Between the trimmed V and J ends, which lost 7 bases and 0 bases, there was a span of 10 bases. Germline V gene lookup returns CDR1 SQVTM and CDR2 ANQGSEA. The length of the CDR3 is 14 residues. The CDR3 protein is CSAGGDSGANVLTF. The CDR3 DNA reads TGCAGCGCCGGAGGAGACTCTGGGGCCAACGTCCTGACTTTC.

The rearrangement uses TRBV29-1 and TRBJ2-7; D gene unclear. The CDR3 has 13 residues. V was cut by 0 bases and J by 5 bases, with 11 bases left in between. Germline CDR1 SQVTM, CDR2 ANQGSEA. Written as DNA, the CDR3 is TGCAGCGTTGAAGAGGGTCAGAGCGACGAGCAGTACTTC. Protein sequence: CSVEEGQSDEQYF.

The chain has TRBV4-2 and TRBJ1-2; D is unclear. CDR1 is LGHNA and CDR2 is YNFKEQ in the germline V gene. This CDR3 has 17 residues. V was clipped by 1 base and J by 2 bases, with 17 bases between them. The CDR3 coding sequence is TGTGCCAGCAGCCAAGGGGCAGGAGGGAGGCAGAACTATGGCTACACCTTC. Its translation is CASSQGAGGRQNYGYTF.

The gene calls are TRBV29-1 and TRBJ2-1; D possibly corresponds to TRBD2 (5 bases). V gave up 4 bases and J gave up 1 base, with 8 bases separating them. The CDR3 contains 13 residues. The germline V gene encodes CDR1 SQVTM and CDR2 ANQGSEA. CDR3 loop: CSVVGGSYNEQFF. The CDR3 region has the DNA TGCAGCGTTGTCGGAGGTTCCTACAATGAGCAGTTCTTC.

In nucleotides, the CDR3 is TGTGCCAGCAGCCTGGAGGGACAGGGGGAAAATGAGCAGTTCTTC. Residues: CASSLEGQGENEQFF. The rearrangement uses TRBV5-6 and TRBJ2-1, with 11 bases identical to TRBD1. Germline CDR1 and CDR2: SGHDT and YYEEEE. The CDR3 is 15 amino acids. V was pared by 4 bases and J by 7 bases, with 7 bases of the junction left unmatched. The full variable domain, with the rest looked up from reference TRBV5-6 and TRBJ2-1, is DAGVTQSPTHLIKTRGQQVTLRCSPKSGHDTVSWYQQALGQGPQFIFQYYEEEERQRGNFPDRFSGHQFPNYSSELNVNALLLGDSALYLCASSLEGQGENEQFFGPGTRLTVL.

V usage is TRBV7-8 and J usage is TRBJ2-7; no clear D gene. Looked up from germline, CDR1 is SGHVS and CDR2 is FQNEAQ. The CDR3 consists of 13 residues. V dropped 5 bases and J dropped 3 bases, with 11 bases sitting between them. CDR3 region: CASSTERGYEQYF. The CDR3 coding sequence is TGTGCCAGCAGCACCGAGAGAGGCTACGAGCAGTACTTC.

The chain couples TRBV30 to TRBJ1-5; 7 nucleotides agree with TRBD1. The trim removed 1 base at V and 4 bases at J, leaving 10 bases unmatched. This CDR3 comprises 16 residues. The V gene's germline CDR1 is GTSNPN and CDR2 SVGIG (reference sequence). The CDR3 DNA sequence: TGTGCCTGGAGTGACTCGCCCGGGACAGAGAATCAGCCCCAGCATTTT. It specifies CAWSDSPGTENQPQHF.

The CDR3 sequence is CASSLGTSPIYNEQFF. The CDR3 nucleotides are TGTGCCAGCAGCTTGGGGACTAGCCCCATTTACAATGAGCAGTTCTTC. V is TRBV5-5 and J is TRBJ2-1; 8 positions match TRBD2. Germline V gene data show CDR1 as SGHKS and CDR2 as YYEKEE (reference sequence). The CDR3 length is 16 residues. V lost 0 bases and J lost 4; bases outside the gene matches: 6.

The chain employs TRBV3-1 (or the pseudogene TRBV3-2) and TRBJ2-7; 10 bases agree with TRBD2. J lost 7 bases, V lost 3 bases, and 18 bases had no gene match. This CDR3 contains 18 residues. CDR1 and CDR2 from the germline V gene are LGHDT and YNNKEL (reference sequence). The CDR3 is CASSQLREGSGGGSEQYF. For the CDR3, the DNA is TGTGCCAGCAGCCAGCTAAGGGAAGGCAGCGGGGGGGGCTCGGAGCAGTACTTC.

This rearrangement joins TRBV11-3 to TRBJ2-4, with D tentatively TRBD2 (6 bases). V lost 1 base and J lost 8, with 12 bases in between. The CDR3 has 14 residues. The germline V gene has CDR1 SGHNT and CDR2 YENEEA. CDR3 in DNA: TGTGCCAGCAGCTTAGGGCGGGGATCGGACATTCAGTACTTC. It translates to CASSLGRGSDIQYF. Variable domain in full (rest from reference TRBV11-3 and TRBJ2-4): EAGVVQSPRYKIIEKKQPVAFWCNPISGHNTLYWYLQNLGQGPELLIRYENEEAVDDSQLPKDRFSAERLKGVDSTLKIQPAELGDSAVYLCASSLGRGSDIQYFGAGTRLSVL.

This chain uses TRBV21-1 with TRBJ1-2. TRBV21-1 is reported as a pseudogene. This CDR3 is 13 amino acids long. In DNA, the CDR3 is TGTGCCAGCAGCAAGGCGGGGGGCTATGGCTACACCTTC. Its protein product is CASSKAGGYGYTF.

The chain joins TRBV30 to TRBJ1-6; TRBD1 aligns across 8 bases. Looked up from germline, CDR1 is GTSNPN and CDR2 is SVGIG (reference sequence). This CDR3 has 16 amino acids. Germline trimming cut 0 bases from V and 3 bases from J; bases unmatched to any gene: 4. CDR3 DNA: TGTGCCTGGAGTGTTTCAGGGGGCAGCTATAATTCACCCCTCCACTTT. The encoded protein is CAWSVSGGSYNSPLHF.

This chain connects TRBV14 to TRBJ2-1, with D maybe TRBD2 (7 bases). This CDR3 contains 13 residues. Germline CDR1 and CDR2: SGHDN and FVKESK. V was cut by 0 bases and J by 12 bases, with 12 bases left in between. This chain's CDR3 is CASSQDGGAVQFF. Here the CDR3 DNA reads TGTGCCAGCAGCCAAGATGGGGGGGCCGTGCAGTTCTTC. The variable domain in full, completed from reference TRBV14 and TRBJ2-1, reads EAGVTQFPSHSVIEKGQTVTLRCDPISGHDNLYWYRRVMGKEIKFLLHFVKESKQDESGMPNNRFLAERTGGTYSTLKVQPAELEDSGVYFCASSQDGGAVQFFGPGTRLTVL.